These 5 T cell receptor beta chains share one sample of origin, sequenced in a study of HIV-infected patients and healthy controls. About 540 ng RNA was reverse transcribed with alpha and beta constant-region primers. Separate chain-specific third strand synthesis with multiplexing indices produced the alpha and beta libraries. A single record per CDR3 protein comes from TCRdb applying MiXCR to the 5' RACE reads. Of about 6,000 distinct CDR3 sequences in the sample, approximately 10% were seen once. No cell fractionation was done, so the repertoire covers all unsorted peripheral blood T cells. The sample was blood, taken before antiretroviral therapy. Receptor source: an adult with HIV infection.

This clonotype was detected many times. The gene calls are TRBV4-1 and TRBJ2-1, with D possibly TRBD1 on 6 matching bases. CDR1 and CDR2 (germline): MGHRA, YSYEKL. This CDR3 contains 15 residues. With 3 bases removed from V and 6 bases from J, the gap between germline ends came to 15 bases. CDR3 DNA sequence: TGCGCCAGCAGCCAGGAACCCAGAGGGGGCAATGAGCAGTTCTTC. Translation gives CASSQEPRGGNEQFF.

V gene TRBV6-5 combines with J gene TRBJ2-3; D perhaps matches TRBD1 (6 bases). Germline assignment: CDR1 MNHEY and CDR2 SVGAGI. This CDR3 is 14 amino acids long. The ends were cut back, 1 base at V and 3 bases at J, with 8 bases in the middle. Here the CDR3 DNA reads TGTGCCAGCAGTTACTGGGGGCAGACAGATACGCAGTATTTT. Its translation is CASSYWGQTDTQYF.

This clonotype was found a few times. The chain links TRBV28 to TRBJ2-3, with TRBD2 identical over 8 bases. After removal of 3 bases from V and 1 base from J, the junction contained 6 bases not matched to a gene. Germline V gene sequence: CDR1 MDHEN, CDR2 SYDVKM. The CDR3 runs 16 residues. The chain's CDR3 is CASSFSYGGGTDTQYF. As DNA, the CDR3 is TGTGCCAGCAGTTTTTCTTACGGGGGGGGCACAGATACGCAGTATTTT.

The CDR3 coding sequence is TGTGCCAGCAGCCTGCAGCCCTACGAGCAGTACTTC. The encoded protein is CASSLQPYEQYF. This chain joins TRBV3-1 and TRBJ2-7; D gene unclear. This CDR3 has 12 residues. V lost 4 bases, J lost 2 bases, and 6 bases lay in between. Per the germline V gene, CDR1 is LGHDT and CDR2 is YNNKEL (reference sequence).

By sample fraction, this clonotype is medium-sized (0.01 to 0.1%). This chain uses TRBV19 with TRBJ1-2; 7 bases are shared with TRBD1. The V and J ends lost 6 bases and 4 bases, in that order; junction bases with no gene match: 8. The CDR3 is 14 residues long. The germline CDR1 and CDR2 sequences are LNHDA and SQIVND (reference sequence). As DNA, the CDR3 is TGTGCCAGTAGCATAATTAGGGACAGCTATGGCTACACCTTC. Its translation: CASSIIRDSYGYTF.